These 32 T cell receptor beta chains were all obtained from the same sample, sequenced in a study of beta chain features in type 1 diabetes. Reverse transcription of all isolated RNA meant that expressed TCRB transcripts were sequenced. Data came from immunoSEQ multiplex PCR; TCRdb stores just in-frame clones and leaves some out. The sample comprises some 220,000 clones, under 13% of which are singletons, and less than 1.5% rests with the top ten. The material sequenced was central memory CD4+ T cells from blood. These receptors originate from a young man in good health.

This clone was recorded a few times. The genes are TRBV5-4 and TRBJ1-1; no definite D call. Germline-derived CDR1 and CDR2 are SGHNT and YYREEE (reference sequence). V shed 0 bases and J shed 10 bases, with 10 bases lying between them. This CDR3 has 12 residues. The CDR3 nucleotides read TGTGCCAGCAGCTTGGATGGGCGGTCAGCTTTCTTT. Translating it yields CASSLDGRSAFF.

Only a few counts were recorded for this clone. This chain joins TRBV6-5 and TRBJ1-2; D possibly corresponds to TRBD1 (5 bases). This CDR3 has 13 amino acids. Between the trimmed V and J ends, which lost 11 bases and 2 bases, there was a span of 15 bases. The germline CDR1 and CDR2 sequences are MNHEY and SVGAGI. CDR3 bases: TGTGCCGCCAGATCGGACACGAACTATGGCTACACCTTC. Translated, it gives CAARSDTNYGYTF.

This clone is a singleton in its sample. J is TRBJ1-1 and V is TRBV7-2; D is unclear. The CDR3 has 14 residues. Trimming removed 5 bases at V and 3 bases at J, with 13 bases between. Looked up from germline, CDR1 is SGHTA and CDR2 is FQGNSA. The CDR3 reads CASSQQGWDTEAFF. The CDR3 DNA follows: TGTGCCAGCAGCCAACAAGGGTGGGACACTGAAGCTTTCTTT.

This clone turned up a few times. The gene calls are TRBV6-6 and TRBJ1-3; 7 bases agree with TRBD1. Germline CDR1 MNHNY, CDR2 SVGAGI (reference sequence). Trimming cost V 5 bases and J 0 bases; bases outside gene matches: 7. The CDR3 length is 16 residues. Written as DNA, the CDR3 is TGTGCCAGCAGTGGAGGGGGCAGGACCTCTGGAAACACCATATATTTT. Translated: CASSGGGRTSGNTIYF.

The chain recombines TRBV25-1 with TRBJ2-3, with 13 bases matching TRBD2. J lost 2 bases, V lost 6 bases, and 2 bases had no gene match. The CDR3 has 15 amino acids. The V gene's germline CDR1 is MGHDK and CDR2 SYGVNS. CDR3 bases: TGTGCCAGCAGAGGGACTAGCGGGATCACAGATACGCAGTATTTT. This sequence encodes CASRGTSGITDTQYF.

As regards this clone: The same CDR3 is also encoded by other DNA sequences in this sample. The chain has TRBV7-9 and TRBJ2-5; D unresolved. CDR1 is SEHNR and CDR2 is FQNEAQ in the germline V gene (reference sequence). The ends were cut back, 0 bases at V and 1 base at J, with 9 bases in the middle. The CDR3 loop spans 15 amino acids. In DNA, the CDR3 is TGTGCCAGCAGCTTAGCGCTTACCGGCCAAGAGACCCAGTACTTC. Translating gives CASSLALTGQETQYF.

This clone has only a few counts. Other DNA sequences from this sample encode an identical CDR3 as well. V and J are TRBV6-1 and TRBJ1-5; D is unclear. Germline V gene lookup returns CDR1 MNHNS and CDR2 SASEGT. The V and J ends lost 6 bases and 0 bases respectively, with 12 bases between them. This CDR3 region has 15 residues. DNA of the CDR3: TGTGCCAGCAGGATCCGGGAGTATAGCAATCAGCCCCAGCATTTT. Its translation: CASRIREYSNQPQHF.

This clone occurred many times. The chain combines TRBV10-3 with TRBJ2-1; D gene uncertain. Germline V gene lookup returns CDR1 ENHRY and CDR2 SYGVKD. The length of the CDR3 is 15 residues. Trimming pared 0 bases from V and 1 base from J, leaving 7 bases between. CDR3 in DNA: TGTGCCATCAGTGAGTCGGCCGCTTCCTACAATGAGCAGTTCTTC. Amino acids: CAISESAASYNEQFF.

A few counts support this clone. A much more abundant neighbour one base away suggests this may be a read error. This chain uses TRBV5-1 with TRBJ2-1, with D perhaps TRBD1 or TRBD2 (6 bases each). The V gene's germline CDR1 is SGHRS and CDR2 YFSETQ. The CDR3 covers 16 residues. V was cut by 3 bases and J by 1 base, with 14 bases left in between. The CDR3 DNA reads as TGCGCCAGCAGCTGGGGGGCGGGACTGTCCTACAATGAGCAGTTCTTC. It yields the protein CASSWGAGLSYNEQFF. Combining the CDR3 with reference TRBV5-1 and TRBJ2-1 gives the whole variable domain KAGVTQTPRYLIKTRGQQVTLSCSPISGHRSVSWYQQTPGQGLQFLFEYFSETQRNKGNFPGRFSGRQFSNSRSEMNVSTLELGDSALYLCASSWGAGLSYNEQFFGPGTRLTVL.

This clone was recorded a few times. The rearrangement links TRBV7-2 to TRBJ2-7; D uncertain. V lost 2 bases and J 5 bases, leaving 7 bases between the germline ends. Per germline, CDR1 SGHTA and CDR2 FQGNSA. The CDR3 contains 12 residues. CDR3 in amino acids: CASSLMVNEQYF. The CDR3 coding sequence is TGTGCCAGCAGCTTAATGGTGAACGAGCAGTACTTC.

This clone was detected only a few times. The rearrangement uses TRBV18 and TRBJ2-5; D may be TRBD1 or TRBD2 (5 bases each). Germline CDR1 reads KGHSH; CDR2 reads LQKENI. The CDR3 is 14 amino acids. V lost 3 bases, J lost 4 bases, and 12 bases lay in between. The CDR3 loop is CASSPDSRGETQYF. CDR3 DNA: TGTGCCAGCTCACCCGACAGCCGGGGAGAGACCCAGTACTTC.

This clone appeared a few times. The genes are TRBV18 and TRBJ2-1, with D maybe TRBD1 (5 bases). The germline V gene has CDR1 KGHSH and CDR2 LQKENI. V gave up 6 bases and J gave up 3 bases, with 9 bases separating them. The CDR3 has 13 residues. CDR3: CASSPGNYNEQFF. Here the CDR3 DNA reads TGTGCCAGCTCTCCAGGGAACTACAATGAGCAGTTCTTC.

This clone was counted a few times. The genes are TRBV2 and TRBJ1-1; D might be TRBD1 (6 bases). The CDR3 is made up of 12 amino acids. CDR1 and CDR2 from the germline V gene are SNHLY and FYNNEI. V was pared by 3 bases and J by 9 bases, with 11 bases between. The CDR3: CASSEGGHKAFF. Here the CDR3 DNA reads TGTGCCAGCAGTGAGGGGGGACACAAAGCTTTCTTT.

This chain joins TRBV7-2 and TRBJ2-2; 10 nucleotides align to TRBD2. The CDR3 consists of 16 residues. The V segment lost 5 bases and the J segment 3 bases; nucleotides outside the gene matches: 6. CDR1 and CDR2 (germline): SGHTA, FQGNSA. The CDR3 DNA is TGTGCCAGCAGCCTGTTTAGCGGGAGGCACACCGGGGAGCTGTTTTTT. This codes for CASSLFSGRHTGELFF.

This clone was counted once. This chain uses TRBV7-3 with TRBJ2-7, with D perhaps matching TRBD2 (6 bases). Trimming pared 3 bases from V and 6 bases from J, leaving 18 bases between. This CDR3 contains 15 residues. Germline V gene lookup returns CDR1 SGHTA and CDR2 FQGTGA. Here the CDR3 reads CASSLGTPPSSEQYF. CDR3 in DNA: TGTGCCAGCAGCTTGGGGACTCCACCGTCGTCCGAGCAGTACTTC.

This clone has just a few counts. V gene TRBV7-9 combines with J gene TRBJ2-6; 8 positions match TRBD1. Trimming took 5 bases from V and 0 from J; bases not matched to a gene: 6. Germline V lookup: CDR1 SEHNR, CDR2 FQNEAQ (reference sequence). This CDR3 is 17 amino acids long. CDR3 protein: CASSHGQGPSGANVLTF. The CDR3 DNA follows: TGTGCCAGCAGCCACGGACAGGGACCCTCTGGGGCCAACGTCCTGACTTTC. The full variable domain, completed using reference TRBV7-9 and TRBJ2-6, is DTGVSQNPRHKITKRGQNVTFRCDPISEHNRLYWYRQTLGQGPEFLTYFQNEAQLEKSRLLSDRFSAERPKGSFSTLEIQRTEQGDSAMYLCASSHGQGPSGANVLTFGAGSRLTVL.

In this sample, this clone turned up a few times. The rearrangement links TRBV14 to TRBJ2-2; 8 bases map to TRBD1. This CDR3 contains 17 residues. Trimming removed 4 bases from V and 2 bases from J; junction bases left unmatched: 9. Germline-derived CDR1 and CDR2 are SGHDN and FVKESK. The CDR3 DNA follows: TGTGCCAGCAGCCCCTTATCCGGGACAGGAAACACCGGGGAGCTGTTTTTT. Protein sequence: CASSPLSGTGNTGELFF. Looking up the rest from reference TRBV14 and TRBJ2-2 gives the full variable domain: EAGVTQFPSHSVIEKGQTVTLRCDPISGHDNLYWYRRVMGKEIKFLLHFVKESKQDESGMPNNRFLAERTGGTYSTLKVQPAELEDSGVYFCASSPLSGTGNTGELFFGEGSRLTVL.

This clone was counted a few times. J is TRBJ2-3 and V is TRBV29-1; perhaps TRBD1 as D (5 bases). CDR1 is SQVTM and CDR2 is ANQGSEA in the germline V gene. The CDR3 length is 15 residues. The V end was cut by 6 bases, the J end by 1 base, with 17 bases between. For the CDR3, the DNA is TGCAGCGTCTGGGGCTACCCACCGGGCACAGATACGCAGTATTTT. Translating it yields CSVWGYPPGTDTQYF.

The chain carries TRBV21-1 and TRBJ1-4; the table names TRBD1, a call not compared with the DNA. TRBV21-1 is annotated as a pseudogene. CDR3 length: 16 residues. CDR3 in amino acids: CASSKAPTDNNEKLFF. The CDR3 DNA is TGTGCCAGCAGCAAAGCGCCGACAGATAATAATGAAAAACTGTTTTTT.

J is TRBJ1-4 and V is TRBV7-2, with D perhaps TRBD1 (5 bases). Trimming left V 1 base short and J 4 bases short, with 10 bases between. This CDR3 has 15 residues. Germline V gene data show CDR1 as SGHTA and CDR2 as FQGNSA. This CDR3 is CASSLEAGSNEKLFF. In nucleotides, the CDR3 is TGTGCCAGCAGCTTAGAGGCAGGGAGTAATGAAAAACTGTTTTTT. Full variable domain (outside the CDR3, taken from reference TRBV7-2 and TRBJ1-4): GAGVSQSPSNKVTEKGKDVELRCDPISGHTALYWYRQSLGQGLEFLIYFQGNSAPDKSGLPSDRFSAERTGGSVSTLTIQRTQQEDSAVYLCASSLEAGSNEKLFFGSGTQLSVL.

This clone has just a few counts. The chain couples TRBV2 to TRBJ2-5, with 7 bases matching TRBD1. The CDR3 covers 13 residues. Germline loops: CDR1 SNHLY, CDR2 FYNNEI. J was trimmed by 2 bases and V by 5 bases; bases with no gene match: 2. The CDR3 here is CASSWDRQETQYF. CDR3 nucleotides: TGTGCCAGCAGTTGGGACAGACAAGAGACCCAGTACTTC.

The chain combines TRBV7-9 with TRBJ1-1; D not certain. V was cut by 2 bases and J by 3 bases, with 19 bases left in between. Germline CDR1 and CDR2: SEHNR and FQNEAQ (reference sequence). The CDR3 is made up of 17 amino acids. The DNA of the CDR3 is TGTGCCAGCAGCTTACCTCGTATTCGGGGAGGTGACACTGAAGCTTTCTTT. Its protein product is CASSLPRIRGGDTEAFF.

The sample holds a few counts of this clone. The V and J genes are TRBV19 and TRBJ2-7, with a weak D call TRBD1 (6 bases). The germline V and J ends were trimmed by 3 bases and 0 bases, with 12 bases remaining between them. This CDR3 comprises 15 residues. CDR1 is LNHDA, CDR2 SQIVND, per germline (reference sequence). CDR3: CASSIQGLYSYEQYF. The CDR3 nucleotides are TGTGCCAGTAGTATTCAGGGGCTTTACTCCTACGAGCAGTACTTC.

The rearrangement uses TRBV30 and TRBJ2-5; the D gene is possibly TRBD2 (5 bases). The CDR3 sequence is 14 residues long. The germline V gene has CDR1 GTSNPN and CDR2 SVGIG (reference sequence). The V gene lost 0 bases and the J gene lost 2 bases, with 10 bases spanning the gap. CDR3 DNA sequence: TGTGCCTGGAGTGTATGGTCGGGGCAAGAGACCCAGTACTTC. Translated, it gives CAWSVWSGQETQYF. Combining the CDR3 with reference TRBV30 and TRBJ2-5 gives the whole variable domain SQTIHQWPATLVQPVGSPLSLECTVEGTSNPNLYWYRQAAGRGLQLLFYSVGIGQISSEVPQNLSASRPQDRQFILSSKKLLLSDSGFYLCAWSVWSGQETQYFGPGTRLLVL.

This clone appeared a few times. J is TRBJ1-4 and V is TRBV9, with TRBD1 identical over 9 bases. CDR1 and CDR2 (germline): SGDLS, YYNGEE. The ends lost 3 bases at V and 7 bases at J; junction bases unmatched: 4. This CDR3 comprises 14 residues. The CDR3 nucleotides read TGTGCCAGCAGCGGACAGGGACAGGGTGAAAAACTGTTTTTT. Translation gives CASSGQGQGEKLFF.

The genes are TRBV7-8 and TRBJ2-1; 13 bases agree with TRBD2. There are 22 residues in the CDR3. V trimming: 0 bases; J trimming: 2 bases; junction bases outside the gene matches: 16. Germline CDR1 is SGHVS and CDR2 is FQNEAQ. CDR3 coding DNA: TGTGCCAGCAGCTTAGCGTGGTGGTCCGGGACTAGCGGGAAGATTACCTACAATGAGCAGTTCTTC. The encoded protein is CASSLAWWSGTSGKITYNEQFF.

The CDR3 nucleotides read TGTGCCAGCAGCTTCCCCCGCGGCGGGGAGCTGTTTTTT. It is translated as CASSFPRGGELFF. V and J are TRBV7-9 and TRBJ2-2; D is uncertain. This CDR3 has 13 amino acids. Trimming left V 3 bases short and J 7 bases short, with 9 bases between. CDR1 and CDR2 from the germline V gene are SEHNR and FQNEAQ (reference sequence).

V and J are TRBV5-6 and TRBJ1-5, with 8 bases lining up with TRBD1. J gave up 5 bases and V 1 base, and 5 bases lay outside the gene matches. The CDR3 contains 15 residues. The V gene's germline CDR1 is SGHDT and CDR2 YYEEEE. CDR3 sequence (DNA): TGTGCCAGCAGCTTGTGGGCAGGGGGCGATCAGCCCCAGCATTTT. Translation gives CASSLWAGGDQPQHF. The variable domain in full, completed from reference TRBV5-6 and TRBJ1-5, reads DAGVTQSPTHLIKTRGQQVTLRCSPKSGHDTVSWYQQALGQGPQFIFQYYEEEERQRGNFPDRFSGHQFPNYSSELNVNALLLGDSALYLCASSLWAGGDQPQHFGDGTRLSIL.

The genes are TRBV6-6 and TRBJ2-6; 7 nucleotides match TRBD1. CDR3 length: 16 residues. V shed 6 bases and J 2 bases; nucleotides not matched to a gene: 7. Germline V lookup: CDR1 MNHNY, CDR2 SVGAGI (reference sequence). This CDR3 reads CASSQQGGTGANVLTF. The CDR3 nucleotides are TGTGCCAGCAGCCAACAAGGGGGCACTGGGGCCAACGTCCTGACTTTC.

Concerning this clone itself: One junction end disagrees with the germline gene, perhaps due to a read error. This rearrangement joins TRBV28 to TRBJ2-1, with D tentatively TRBD2 (6 bases). This CDR3 spans 14 amino acids. Germline lookup yields CDR1 MDHEN and CDR2 SYDVKM. The CDR3 protein is CANSEEGHGSEQFF. The CDR3 DNA reads TGTGCCAACAGTGAGGAGGGCCACGGGAGTGAGCAGTTCTTC.

V usage is TRBV5-4 and J usage is TRBJ1-1, with D unclear. V was cut by 4 bases and J by 5 bases, with 15 bases left in between. The CDR3 consists of 14 residues. The germline gives CDR1 SGHNT, CDR2 YYREEE (reference sequence). This CDR3 reads CASSPLAGGTEAFF. DNA of the CDR3: TGTGCCAGCAGCCCCCTCGCGGGCGGGACTGAAGCTTTCTTT.

J is TRBJ1-1 and V is TRBV5-6; the D gene is possibly TRBD1 (6 bases). V gave up 3 bases and J gave up 5 bases, with 14 bases separating them. CDR1 is SGHDT, CDR2 YYEEEE, per germline. This CDR3 region has 14 residues. The CDR3 spells CASSSWDKFTEAFF. As DNA, the CDR3 is TGTGCCAGCAGCTCTTGGGACAAGTTTACTGAAGCTTTCTTT.